This T cell receptor (beta chain) was retrieved from a study of CD8 T cells in ankylosing spondylitis. A few counts support this clonotype. Its specificity is not known. TCRdb ran MiXCR on the 5' RACE reads and lists one entry per CDR3 protein. The table records roughly 36,000 distinct CDR3 sequences, 12% to 15% of them present only once. Study conclusions and caveats: What seemed typical of ankylosing spondylitis blood was a TCR beta motif built from several highly homologous variants.

CDR1 and CDR2 (germline): MNHEY, SMNVEV (reference sequence). The germline V and J ends were trimmed by 1 base and 6 bases, with 15 bases remaining between them. The CDR3 has 16 amino acids. V usage is TRBV27 and J usage is TRBJ1-4; D might be TRBD1 (6 bases). Sequencing used blood. The receptor's source is a male donor with ankylosing spondylitis or in good health (not recorded which). CDR3 residues: CASSLYTRGGHEKLFF. As DNA, the CDR3 is TGTGCCAGCAGTTTATACACGCGGGGGGGCCATGAAAAACTGTTTTTT.